This T cell receptor beta chain stems from a study of T cells in Graves' hyperthyroidism and ophthalmopathy. Turning to the study itself: Peripheral blood was secured at the point of initial diagnosis, before any treatment. The study, taken as a whole, reports: In validation, the model predicted ophthalmopathy. These predictions came a median roughly 6 months before onset.

About this clonotype itself: Its matching antigen is unknown.

The CDR3 covers 14 residues. The germline V gene encodes CDR1 MNHNS and CDR2 SASEGT. Trimming pared 1 base from V and 5 bases from J, leaving 11 bases between. Regions amplified from RNA transcripts were the TCR beta CDR3 regions. The HTBI set primed first-round TCR CDR3 RT-PCR. One entry per CDR3 protein, called by TCRdb with MiXCR from the multiplex PCR reads. The sample contains 300,000 to 400,000 distinct CDR3 sequences, roughly 14% of which appear only once. The chain employs TRBV6-1 and TRBJ1-2; D gene ambiguous. Sample: blood. The receptor's source is a woman aged 25 to 39 with Graves' ophthalmopathy. CDR3 sequence: CASSEGLQGYGYTF. For the CDR3, the DNA is TGTGCCAGCAGTGAAGGGCTCCAAGGATATGGCTACACCTTC.